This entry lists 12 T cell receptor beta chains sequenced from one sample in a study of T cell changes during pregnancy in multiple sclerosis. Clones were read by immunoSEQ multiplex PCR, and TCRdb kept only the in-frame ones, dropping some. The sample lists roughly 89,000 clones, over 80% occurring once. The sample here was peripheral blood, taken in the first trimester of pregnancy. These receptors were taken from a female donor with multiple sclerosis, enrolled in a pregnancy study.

Here the CDR3 reads CSITGTRSRNEQFF. In DNA form, the CDR3 reads TGCAGCATCACCGGGACTAGGTCGCGCAATGAGCAGTTCTTC. The J gene is TRBJ2-1, the V gene TRBV29-1; 8 bases match TRBD2. Trimming took 8 bases from V and 6 from J; bases not matched to a gene: 12. The germline gives CDR1 SQVTM, CDR2 ANQGSEA. This CDR3 region has 14 residues.

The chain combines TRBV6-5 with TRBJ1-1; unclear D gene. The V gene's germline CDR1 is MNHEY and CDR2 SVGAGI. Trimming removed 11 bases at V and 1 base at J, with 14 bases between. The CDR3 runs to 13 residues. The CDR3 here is CAAMAQANTEAFF. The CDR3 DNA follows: TGTGCCGCGATGGCGCAGGCGAACACTGAAGCTTTCTTT.

Here the CDR3 DNA reads TGTGCCAGCTCACCACGGGCAGGGAATGAAAAACTGTTTTTT. As protein: CASSPRAGNEKLFF. The chain employs TRBV18 and TRBJ1-4, with D perhaps matching TRBD1 (5 bases). V lost 1 base and J 5 bases, leaving 8 bases between the germline ends. The CDR3 totals 14 residues. Germline V gene lookup returns CDR1 KGHSH and CDR2 LQKENI.

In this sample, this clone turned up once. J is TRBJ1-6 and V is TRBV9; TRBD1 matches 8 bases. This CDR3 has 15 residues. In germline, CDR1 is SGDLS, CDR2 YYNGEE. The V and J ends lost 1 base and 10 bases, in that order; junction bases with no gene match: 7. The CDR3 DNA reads TGTGCCAGCAGCGTATCCGGGACAGGAGGATCACCCCTCCACTTT. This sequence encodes CASSVSGTGGSPLHF.

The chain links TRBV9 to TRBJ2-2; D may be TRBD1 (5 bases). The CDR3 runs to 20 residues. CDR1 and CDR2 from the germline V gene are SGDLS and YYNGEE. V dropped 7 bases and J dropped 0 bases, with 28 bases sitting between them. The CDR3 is CASGSERQLPAASNTGELFF. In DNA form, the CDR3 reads TGTGCCAGCGGCTCGGAGAGACAGCTACCCGCCGCCTCGAACACCGGGGAGCTGTTTTTT.

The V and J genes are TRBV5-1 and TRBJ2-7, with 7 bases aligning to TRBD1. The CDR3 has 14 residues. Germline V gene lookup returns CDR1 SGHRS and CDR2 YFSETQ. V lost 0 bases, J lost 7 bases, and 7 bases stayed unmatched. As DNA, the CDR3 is TGCGCCAGCAGCTTGGCCCCGACAGGGAATGAGCAGTACTTC. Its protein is CASSLAPTGNEQYF.

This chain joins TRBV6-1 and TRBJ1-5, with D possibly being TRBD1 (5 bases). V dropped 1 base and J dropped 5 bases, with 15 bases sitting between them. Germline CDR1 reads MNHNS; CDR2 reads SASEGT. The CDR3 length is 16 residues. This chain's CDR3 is CASSEGQGRWDQPQHF. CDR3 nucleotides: TGTGCCAGCAGTGAAGGGCAGGGCCGGTGGGATCAGCCCCAGCATTTT.

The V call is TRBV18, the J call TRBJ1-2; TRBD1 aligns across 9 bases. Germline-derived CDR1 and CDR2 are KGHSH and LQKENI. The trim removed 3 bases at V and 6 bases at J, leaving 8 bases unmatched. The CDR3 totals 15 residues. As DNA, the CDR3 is TGTGCCAGCTCACCTTCCGGGACAGGGTTCCATGGCTACACCTTC. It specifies CASSPSGTGFHGYTF.

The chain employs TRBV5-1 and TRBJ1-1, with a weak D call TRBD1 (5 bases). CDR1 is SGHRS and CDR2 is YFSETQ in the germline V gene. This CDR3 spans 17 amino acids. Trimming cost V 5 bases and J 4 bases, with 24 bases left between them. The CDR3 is CASRHGYAGLAGTEAFF. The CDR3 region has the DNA TGCGCCAGCAGACACGGATACGCAGGGCTTGCTGGCACTGAAGCTTTCTTT.

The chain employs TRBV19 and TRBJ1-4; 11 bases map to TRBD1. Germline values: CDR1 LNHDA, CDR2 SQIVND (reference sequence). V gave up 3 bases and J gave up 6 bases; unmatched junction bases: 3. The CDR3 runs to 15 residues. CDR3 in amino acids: CASSIGTGGYEKLFF. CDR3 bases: TGTGCCAGTAGTATCGGGACAGGGGGTTATGAAAAACTGTTTTTT.

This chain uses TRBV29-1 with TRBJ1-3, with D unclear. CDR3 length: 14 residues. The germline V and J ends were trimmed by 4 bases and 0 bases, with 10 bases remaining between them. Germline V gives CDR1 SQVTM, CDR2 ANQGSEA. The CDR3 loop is CSVAYGSSGNTIYF. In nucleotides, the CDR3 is TGCAGCGTTGCGTACGGGAGCTCTGGAAACACCATATATTTT. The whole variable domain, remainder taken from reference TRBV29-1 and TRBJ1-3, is SAVISQKPSRDICQRGTSLTIQCQVDSQVTMMFWYRQQPGQSLTLIATANQGSEATYESGFVIDKFPISRPNLTFSTLTVSNMSPEDSSIYLCSVAYGSSGNTIYFGEGSWLTVV.

The CDR3 DNA follows: TGTGCCAGCAGCTTTTCCGCGGGGGGCCCTTGGGGGGAGACCCAGTACTTC. It codes for CASSFSAGGPWGETQYF. The chain couples TRBV7-3 to TRBJ2-5; 8 positions match TRBD2. The CDR3 covers 17 residues. The germline V gene encodes CDR1 SGHTA and CDR2 FQGTGA. Unmatched junction bases numbered 14, after V lost 3 bases and J lost 5 bases.